The sequence of this T cell receptor (beta chain) was determined in a study of identical twins. Study outcomes and limitations: Memory repertoires lacked the insertion deficit that abundant cord blood beta clonotypes showed. Zero-insertion analyses might be partly confounded by invariant T cells like MAIT and iNKT. Conclusions were based on cross-sectional statistical analysis, without following the same donors.

The authors used template switching to add a universal primer site and gave cDNA unique molecular identifiers. MiXCR was run by TCRdb on the 5' RACE reads, yielding one entry per CDR3 protein. This sample has approximately 1.8 million distinct CDR3 sequences, with about 32% found just once. With regard to this clonotype: Its matching antigen is unknown.

The source material was cord blood. The TCR was taken from a newborn girl in good health.

CDR3 in DNA: TGCAGCGTTGGGGGAACGTACACTGAAGCTTTCTTT. Translation: CSVGGTYTEAFF. The chain recombines TRBV29-1 with TRBJ1-1; no clear D. This CDR3 has 12 residues. Germline assignment: CDR1 SQVTM and CDR2 ANQGSEA. The V and J ends lost 4 bases and 3 bases respectively, with 9 bases between them.